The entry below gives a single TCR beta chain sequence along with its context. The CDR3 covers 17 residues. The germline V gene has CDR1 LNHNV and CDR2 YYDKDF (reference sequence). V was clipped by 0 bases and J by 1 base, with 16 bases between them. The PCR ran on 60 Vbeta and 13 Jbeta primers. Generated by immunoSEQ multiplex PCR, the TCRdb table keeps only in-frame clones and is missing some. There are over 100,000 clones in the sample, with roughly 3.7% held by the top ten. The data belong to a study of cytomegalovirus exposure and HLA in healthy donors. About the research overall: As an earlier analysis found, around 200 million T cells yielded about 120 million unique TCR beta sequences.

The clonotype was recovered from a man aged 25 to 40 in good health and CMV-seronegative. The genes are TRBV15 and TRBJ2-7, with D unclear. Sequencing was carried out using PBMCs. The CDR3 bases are TGTGCCACCAGCAGAGATCTGAGATCCGTCGAATCCTACGAGCAGTACTTC. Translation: CATSRDLRSVESYEQYF. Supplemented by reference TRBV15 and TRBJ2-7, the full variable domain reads DAMVIQNPRYQVTQFGKPVTLSCSQTLNHNVMYWYQQKSSQAPKLLFHYYDKDFNNEADTPDNFQSRRPNTSFCFLDIRSPGLGDTAMYLCATSRDLRSVESYEQYFGPGTRLTVT.